This entry lists 23 T cell receptor beta chains sequenced from one sample in a study of T cells in Graves' hyperthyroidism and ophthalmopathy. Using RNA transcripts as the source, TCR beta CDR3 regions were amplified. Carried out on the TCR CDR3, a first-round RT-PCR used the HTBI primer set. Each CDR3 protein is one row after TCRdb ran MiXCR on the multiplex PCR reads. The table lists about 590,000 distinct CDR3 sequences, 15% to 18% of them singletons, with under 7.5% in the top ten. The sequencing sample was made of blood. The origin of the receptors is a woman aged 30 to 39 with Graves' hyperthyroidism.

This clonotype was recorded many times. The chain combines TRBV12-3 or TRBV12-4 with TRBJ2-1; 9 nucleotides match TRBD2. V was clipped by 1 base and J by 2 bases; unmatched bases: 3. The CDR3 length is 16 residues. The CDR3 DNA is TGTGCCAGCAGTTTAGGAGGCGGGAGGGCCTACAATGAGCAGTTCTTC. This encodes CASSLGGGRAYNEQFF.

Ten or more counts support this clonotype. This chain uses TRBV2 with TRBJ2-7, with D possibly TRBD2 on 7 matching bases. Germline CDR1 reads SNHLY; CDR2 reads FYNNEI. The CDR3 has 14 amino acids. Trimming took 1 base from V and 7 from J, leaving 14 bases between them. CDR3 residues: CASSEGGGLFEQYF. The CDR3 DNA is TGTGCCAGCAGTGAAGGCGGGGGCTTGTTTGAGCAGTACTTC. The variable domain in full, completed from reference TRBV2 and TRBJ2-7, reads EPEVTQTPSHQVTQMGQEVILRCVPISNHLYFYWYRQILGQKVEFLVSFYNNEISEKSEIFDDQFSVERPDGSNFTLKIRSTKLEDSAMYFCASSEGGGLFEQYFGPGTRLTVT.

With regard to this clonotype: An end of the junction differs from the germline gene, which may be a read error. The chain has TRBV12-3 or TRBV12-4 and TRBJ2-1, with 16 bases that match TRBD2. This CDR3 spans 17 amino acids. DNA of the CDR3: TGTGCCAGCAGCTTAGGGACTAGCGGGAGGGCCTTAAATGAGCAGTTCTTC. This sequence encodes CASSLGTSGRALNEQFF.

This clonotype has ten or more counts. This rearrangement joins TRBV5-1 to TRBJ1-1; D ambiguous. CDR1 is SGHRS and CDR2 is YFSETQ in the germline V gene. Deletions cut 4 bases from V and 8 bases from J, with 12 bases between. This CDR3 is 12 amino acids long. Here the CDR3 reads CASSTTGREAFF. The CDR3 DNA reads as TGCGCCAGCAGCACTACCGGGAGGGAAGCTTTCTTT. The full variable domain, completed using reference TRBV5-1 and TRBJ1-1, is KAGVTQTPRYLIKTRGQQVTLSCSPISGHRSVSWYQQTPGQGLQFLFEYFSETQRNKGNFPGRFSGRQFSNSRSEMNVSTLELGDSALYLCASSTTGREAFFGQGTRLTVV.

This clonotype was observed many times. J is TRBJ1-2 and V is TRBV29-1; D perhaps matches TRBD1 (6 bases). Germline V gene sequence: CDR1 SQVTM, CDR2 ANQGSEA. The CDR3 runs 14 residues. V shed 3 bases and J shed 2 bases, with 13 bases lying between them. The CDR3 sequence is CSVEFGGPNYGYTF. The DNA for the CDR3 is TGCAGCGTTGAGTTTGGGGGGCCGAACTATGGCTACACCTTC. The full variable domain, completed using reference TRBV29-1 and TRBJ1-2, is SAVISQKPSRDICQRGTSLTIQCQVDSQVTMMFWYRQQPGQSLTLIATANQGSEATYESGFVIDKFPISRPNLTFSTLTVSNMSPEDSSIYLCSVEFGGPNYGYTFGSGTRLTVV.

The sample holds a few counts of this clonotype. A read error may be the cause here, since a much bigger clone is one base away. This sequence joins TRBV13 and TRBJ1-4, with D tentatively TRBD1 (6 bases). V lost 1 base, J lost 8 bases, and 17 bases lay in between. This CDR3 spans 16 amino acids. The germline gives CDR1 PRHDT, CDR2 FYEKMQ (reference sequence). This chain's CDR3 is CASSLVSGGKEEKLFF. The CDR3, as DNA: TGTGCCAGCAGCTTAGTGTCGGGGGGCAAAGAGGAAAAACTGTTTTTT.

This clonotype was recorded a few times. V is TRBV7-9 and J is TRBJ2-3, with D unclear. CDR3 size: 15 residues. Germline V gene data show CDR1 as SEHNR and CDR2 as FQNEAQ (reference sequence). Trimming removed 11 bases at V and 4 bases at J, with 22 bases between. DNA of the CDR3: TGTGCCCGCGCCAGACTTGGCGAACGGGCAGATACGCAGTATTTT. It is translated as CARARLGERADTQYF. The full variable domain, with the rest looked up from reference TRBV7-9 and TRBJ2-3, is DTGVSQNPRHKITKRGQNVTFRCDPISEHNRLYWYRQTLGQGPEFLTYFQNEAQLEKSRLLSDRFSAERPKGSFSTLEIQRTEQGDSAMYLCARARLGERADTQYFGPGTRLTVL.

With regard to this clonotype: This may stem from a read error, because a much larger clone lies one nucleotide away. This chain connects TRBV29-1 to TRBJ1-4, with 11 bases lining up with TRBD1. This CDR3 is 12 amino acids long. Germline CDR1 reads SQVTM; CDR2 reads ANQGSEA. The CDR3 spells CSGGQGDEKLLF. DNA of the CDR3: TGCAGCGGGGGACAGGGGGATGAAAAACTGCTTTTT. Drawing the rest from reference TRBV29-1 and TRBJ1-4, the complete variable domain is SAVISQKPSRDICQRGTSLTIQCQVDSQVTMMFWYRQQPGQSLTLIATANQGSEATYESGFVIDKFPISRPNLTFSTLTVSNMSPEDSSIYLCSGGQGDEKLLFGSGTQLSVL.

This clonotype was observed a handful of times. This sequence joins TRBV7-2 and TRBJ1-4; 8 nucleotides match TRBD1. This CDR3 is built from 19 residues. V shed 1 base and J 5 bases; nucleotides not matched to a gene: 15. Looked up from germline, CDR1 is SGHTA and CDR2 is FQGNSA. CDR3: CASSLGHGQGAGRNEKLFF. CDR3 DNA sequence: TGTGCCAGCAGCTTAGGGCACGGACAGGGCGCGGGGAGGAATGAAAAACTGTTTTTT.

This clonotype was seen a few times. One end of the junction fails to match germline, which may point to a read error. The chain couples TRBV18 to TRBJ2-1; TRBD1 is a possible D gene (6 bases). The CDR3 length is 11 residues. Germline CDR1 KGHSH, CDR2 LQKENI. CDR3 in amino acids: CASSPGTPRVF. CDR3 nucleotides: TGTGCCAGCTCACCTGGGACACCCCGCGTCTTC.

The sample holds many counts of this clonotype. This chain links TRBV28 with TRBJ1-2; no clear D. This CDR3 is built from 13 residues. CDR1 and CDR2 from the germline V gene are MDHEN and SYDVKM. V dropped 2 bases and J dropped 3 bases, with 7 bases sitting between them. CDR3 DNA sequence: TGTGCCAGCAGTTTAGGGCCCGACTATGGCTACACCTTC. It yields the protein CASSLGPDYGYTF.

This clonotype has at least ten counts. The CDR3 bases are TGTGCCACCAGCCCAGGAGGCGGGGTTGAGACCCAGTACTTC. Amino acid sequence: CATSPGGGVETQYF. V is TRBV15 and J is TRBJ2-5; D might be TRBD2 (6 bases). Germline-derived CDR1 and CDR2 are LNHNV and YYDKDF (reference sequence). The V and J ends lost 5 bases and 5 bases respectively, with 15 bases between them. The CDR3 contains 14 residues.

The CDR3 protein is CASRGTFGGELFF. In DNA form, the CDR3 reads TGTGCCAGCAGGGGGACATTTGGCGGGGAGCTGTTTTTT. The chain uses TRBV28 and TRBJ2-2, with a possible D match to TRBD1 (6 bases). CDR3 length equals 13 residues. From germline, CDR1 is MDHEN and CDR2 SYDVKM. V dropped 6 bases and J dropped 7 bases, with 12 bases sitting between them.

This clonotype was observed many times. V and J are TRBV30 and TRBJ2-1; D not resolved. Trimming stripped 0 bases from V and 4 bases from J, with 7 bases between. The CDR3 spans 13 residues. Per germline, CDR1 GTSNPN and CDR2 SVGIG (reference sequence). CDR3 in DNA: TGTGCCTGGAGTGTACCGGCTTACAATGAGCAGTTCTTC. This translates into CAWSVPAYNEQFF.

There are a few counts of this clonotype. The rearrangement uses TRBV18 and TRBJ2-7, with a possible D match to TRBD1 (5 bases). V was clipped by 2 bases and J by 3 bases, with 14 bases between them. CDR3 length: 15 residues. The germline gives CDR1 KGHSH, CDR2 LQKENI. The CDR3 sequence: CASSPIRRENYEQYF. The DNA of the CDR3 is TGTGCCAGCTCACCAATTCGCAGGGAAAACTACGAGCAGTACTTC. Complete variable domain (other parts from reference TRBV18 and TRBJ2-7): NAGVMQNPRHLVRRRGQEARLRCSPMKGHSHVYWYRQLPEEGLKFMVYLQKENIIDESGMPKERFSAEFPKEGPSILRIQQVVRGDSAAYFCASSPIRRENYEQYFGPGTRLTVT.

This clonotype was detected many times. This rearrangement joins TRBV12-3 or TRBV12-4 to TRBJ2-7; the match to TRBD2 covers 11 bases. V shed 8 bases, J shed 7 bases, and the junction held 10 bases outside the gene matches. The CDR3 spans 14 residues. CDR3 region: CASSPGLAVWEQYF. DNA for the CDR3: TGTGCCAGCTCCCCGGGACTAGCGGTCTGGGAGCAGTACTTC.

Points on this clonotype: This clone may be a read error of a much larger clone one base away. The rearrangement joins TRBV6-2 or TRBV6-3 to TRBJ1-2, with 11 positions matching TRBD1. Germline V gene data show CDR1 as MNHEY and CDR2 as SVGEGT. After removal of 7 bases from V and 10 bases from J, the junction contained 11 bases not matched to a gene. The CDR3 sequence is 14 residues long. The CDR3 DNA follows: TGTGCCAGCATTATGGACAGGGGGCGACCCGACTACACCTTC. Its translation is CASIMDRGRPDYTF.

This clonotype was counted many times. The chain employs TRBV5-1 and TRBJ2-1; no reliable D call. Germline CDR1 reads SGHRS; CDR2 reads YFSETQ. The CDR3 length is 13 residues. The germline V and J ends were trimmed by 4 bases and 9 bases, with 14 bases remaining between them. The chain's CDR3 is CASSREVGGEQFF. The CDR3 region has the DNA TGCGCCAGCAGCCGTGAGGTGGGTGGTGAGCAGTTCTTC.

This clonotype was observed a few times. The chain combines TRBV6-2 or TRBV6-3 with TRBJ2-5; no clear D gene. Trimming stripped 10 bases from V and 1 base from J, with 7 bases between. Looked up from germline, CDR1 is MNHEY and CDR2 is SVGEGT. CDR3 length: 11 amino acids. CDR3 nucleotides: TGTGCCACTGGACGCCAAGAGACCCAGTACTTC. Protein: CATGRQETQYF.

The genes are TRBV19 and TRBJ2-3, with D possibly being TRBD2 (7 bases). V was shortened by 3 bases and J by 3 bases, with 16 bases between the two germline ends. Germline V CDR1 and CDR2: LNHDA, SQIVND (reference sequence). CDR3 length: 16 amino acids. CDR3 loop: CASSMTAEGGTDTQYF. CDR3 nucleotides: TGTGCCAGTAGTATGACAGCGGAGGGGGGGACAGATACGCAGTATTTT.

In its sample, this clonotype was seen many times. This rearrangement joins TRBV28 to TRBJ1-1; weak D call: TRBD1 (5 bases). The CDR3 runs to 15 residues. V lost 2 bases to trimming and J lost 0 bases, with 10 bases between them. Germline V gene lookup returns CDR1 MDHEN and CDR2 SYDVKM. CDR3 sequence reads: CASSLSPGVNTEAFF. The CDR3 DNA reads as TGTGCCAGCAGTTTAAGTCCGGGGGTGAACACTGAAGCTTTCTTT.

This clonotype has more than one count but fewer than ten. The J gene is TRBJ2-1, the V gene TRBV12-3 or TRBV12-4; the D gene is possibly TRBD2 (6 bases). Trimming stripped 3 bases from V and 2 bases from J, with 11 bases between. This CDR3 contains 15 residues. The CDR3 bases are TGTGCCAGCAGTTTCTTAGCGGAGGCCTACAATGAGCAGTTCTTC. Protein: CASSFLAEAYNEQFF.

This clonotype was counted many times. This rearrangement joins TRBV20-1 to TRBJ2-5; D remains ambiguous. This CDR3 comprises 10 residues. V dropped 4 bases and J dropped 4 bases, with 4 bases sitting between them. Germline V lookup: CDR1 DFQATT, CDR2 SNEGSKA (reference sequence). CDR3 bases: TGCAGTGCTAAGTCAGAGACCCAGTACTTC. This codes for CSAKSETQYF.